A selection of T cell receptor beta chains follows, all from one sample in a study of cytomegalovirus exposure and HLA in healthy donors. The data were produced by immunoSEQ multiplex PCR, yet TCRdb's version contains in-frame clones alone and is incomplete. The sample includes approximately 85,000 clones, 80% of them seen just once. The sample consisted of PBMCs. The receptor set was obtained from a man aged 45-65 years in good health and CMV-seropositive. Both conserved end residues are part of each CDR3. D genes are given only for firm matches. Part of the rows lack a size; the others show once, few, many or a class for expanded clones.

CDR3nt: TGTGCCAGCAGCTTACTGGCGCTAGCGGGGCGGGAGACCCAGTACTTC
CDR3aa: CASSLLALAGRETQYF
d_gene: TRBD2
v_gene: TRBV11-2
j_gene: TRBJ2-5
abundance: few

CDR3nt: TGTGCCAGCAGGGCGCTGAGCGGGAGTGGTTACGAGCAGTACTTC
CDR3aa: CASRALSGSGYEQYF
d_gene: TRBD2
v_gene: TRBV6-5
j_gene: TRBJ2-7
abundance: once

CDR3nt: TGTGCCAGCAGCCCGGGGACAGGGGGCCACACTGAAGCTTTCTTT
CDR3aa: CASSPGTGGHTEAFF
d_gene: TRBD1
v_gene: TRBV11-2
j_gene: TRBJ1-1
abundance: many

CDR3nt: TGCGCCAGCAGCGTACAGGTCCCTGGGGCCAACGTCCTGACTTTC
CDR3aa: CASSVQVPGANVLTF
d_gene: .
v_gene: TRBV5-1
j_gene: TRBJ2-6
abundance: .

CDR3nt: TGTGCCAGTAGTATTACAGGGGGCGTCTCTGGGGCCAACGTCCTGACTTTC
CDR3aa: CASSITGGVSGANVLTF
d_gene: TRBD1
v_gene: TRBV19
j_gene: TRBJ2-6
abundance: .

CDR3nt: TGTGCCAGCAGCAACCGGGACACCGACCTGAACACTGAAGCTTTCTTT
CDR3aa: CASSNRDTDLNTEAFF
d_gene: .
v_gene: TRBV21-1
j_gene: TRBJ1-1
abundance: .

CDR3nt: TGTGCCAGCTCACCCAACCCGGGGAACACTGAAGCTTTCTTT
CDR3aa: CASSPNPGNTEAFF
d_gene: .
v_gene: TRBV18
j_gene: TRBJ1-1
abundance: .

CDR3nt: TGTGCCAGCAGCCCCCGACTAGCGGGTAACACCGGGGAGCTGTTTTTT
CDR3aa: CASSPRLAGNTGELFF
d_gene: TRBD2
v_gene: TRBV7-3
j_gene: TRBJ2-2
abundance: .

CDR3nt: TGTGCCAGCAGCGCCACGGGAGTCGAGCAGTACTTC
CDR3aa: CASSATGVEQYF
d_gene: .
v_gene: TRBV5-4
j_gene: TRBJ2-7
abundance: .

CDR3nt: TGTGCCTGGAGTTCCTACGGACTAGCGGGTTTATCTGGGGCCAACGTCCTGACTTTC
CDR3aa: CAWSSYGLAGLSGANVLTF
d_gene: TRBD2
v_gene: TRBV30
j_gene: TRBJ2-6
abundance: .

CDR3nt: TGTGCCAGCAGCGCGACCGTCCTAGATACTGAAGCTTTCTTT
CDR3aa: CASSATVLDTEAFF
d_gene: .
v_gene: TRBV7-9
j_gene: TRBJ1-1
abundance: .

CDR3nt: TGCGCCAGCAGCACCAGGAATTCACCCCTCCACTTT
CDR3aa: CASSTRNSPLHF
d_gene: .
v_gene: TRBV4-1
j_gene: TRBJ1-6
abundance: .

CDR3nt: TGTGCCAGCAGTGAAAACCTAGCAACGACAGATACGCAGTATTTT
CDR3aa: CASSENLATTDTQYF
d_gene: .
v_gene: TRBV2
j_gene: TRBJ2-3
abundance: .

CDR3nt: TGTGCCAGCTCACGGGACAGGGATAACTATGGCTACACCTTC
CDR3aa: CASSRDRDNYGYTF
d_gene: TRBD1
v_gene: TRBV18
j_gene: TRBJ1-2
abundance: .

CDR3nt: TGTGCCAGCAGTTTATTTACGGGACTGTCCTACAATGAGCAGTTCTTC
CDR3aa: CASSLFTGLSYNEQFF
d_gene: .
v_gene: TRBV27
j_gene: TRBJ2-1
abundance: .

CDR3nt: TGTGCCAGCAGCTTGTCCGGGGGAATCGACTCTGGAAACACCATATATTTT
CDR3aa: CASSLSGGIDSGNTIYF
d_gene: .
v_gene: TRBV7-2
j_gene: TRBJ1-3
abundance: .

CDR3nt: TGTGCCAGCAGCGGACGGAGGATGAACACTGAAGCTTTCTTT
CDR3aa: CASSGRRMNTEAFF
d_gene: .
v_gene: TRBV2
j_gene: TRBJ1-1
abundance: .

CDR3nt: TGTGCCAGCAGTGAGGACTCACGCTACGAGCAGTACTTC
CDR3aa: CASSEDSRYEQYF
d_gene: .
v_gene: TRBV2
j_gene: TRBJ2-7
abundance: .

CDR3nt: TGTGCCACCAGCCGAACACCAGGGTACACTGAAGCTTTCTTT
CDR3aa: CATSRTPGYTEAFF
d_gene: .
v_gene: TRBV15
j_gene: TRBJ1-1
abundance: .

CDR3nt: TGTTCCAGCAGCTCCCCCCATAGTAGCGGGATTTATAACACCGGGGAGCTGTTTTTT
CDR3aa: CSSSSPHSSGIYNTGELFF
d_gene: TRBD2
v_gene: TRBV7-9
j_gene: TRBJ2-2
abundance: .

CDR3nt: TGTGCCAGCAGCTTAGACACAATTCCCAGGGGAGTGAACACTGAAGCTTTCTTT
CDR3aa: CASSLDTIPRGVNTEAFF
d_gene: .
v_gene: TRBV11-2
j_gene: TRBJ1-1
abundance: .

CDR3nt: TGCGCCAGCAGCCATGGTAGATACGAACTCAACACCGGGGAGCTGTTTTTT
CDR3aa: CASSHGRYELNTGELFF
d_gene: .
v_gene: TRBV4-1
j_gene: TRBJ2-2
abundance: .

CDR3nt: TGTGCCATCAGGAGGGAAGGTCTAGCGGATGAGCAGTTCTTC
CDR3aa: CAIRREGLADEQFF
d_gene: TRBD2
v_gene: TRBV10-3
j_gene: TRBJ2-1
abundance: .

CDR3nt: TGTGCCAGTAGCTTACGACTAGCGGCTCCCTACGAGCAGTACTTC
CDR3aa: CASSLRLAAPYEQYF
d_gene: TRBD2
v_gene: TRBV19
j_gene: TRBJ2-7
abundance: .